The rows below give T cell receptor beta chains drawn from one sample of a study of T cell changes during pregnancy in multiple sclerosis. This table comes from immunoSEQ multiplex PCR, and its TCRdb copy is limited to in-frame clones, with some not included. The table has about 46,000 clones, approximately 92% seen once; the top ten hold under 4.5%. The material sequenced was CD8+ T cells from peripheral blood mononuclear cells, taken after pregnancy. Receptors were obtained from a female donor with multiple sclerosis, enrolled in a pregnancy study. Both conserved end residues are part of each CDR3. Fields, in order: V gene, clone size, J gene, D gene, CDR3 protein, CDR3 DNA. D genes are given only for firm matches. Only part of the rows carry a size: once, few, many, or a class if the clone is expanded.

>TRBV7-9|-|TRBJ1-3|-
CASSLSPRTAGNTIYF
TGTGCCAGCAGCTTATCTCCCCGGACTGCTGGAAACACCATATATTTT
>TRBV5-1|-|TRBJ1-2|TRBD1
CASSFRDRESDYGYTF
TGCGCCAGCAGCTTCCGGGACAGGGAATCTGACTATGGCTACACCTTC
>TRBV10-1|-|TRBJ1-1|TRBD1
CASSDDRALNTEAFF
TGCGCCAGCAGTGACGACAGGGCATTGAACACTGAAGCTTTCTTT
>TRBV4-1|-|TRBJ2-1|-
CASSQGGTGVLEQFF
TGCGCCAGCAGCCAAGGTGGAACGGGAGTCCTTGAGCAGTTCTTC
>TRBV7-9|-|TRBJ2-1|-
CASSLGGLGNEQFF
TGTGCCAGCAGCCTCGGAGGGCTCGGCAATGAGCAGTTCTTC
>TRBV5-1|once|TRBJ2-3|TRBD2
CASSSHPSGLSTDTQYF
TGCGCCAGCAGCTCCCACCCTAGCGGGCTGAGCACAGATACGCAGTATTTT
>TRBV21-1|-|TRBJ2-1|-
CASSTQMADSYNEQFF
TGTGCCAGCAGCACCCAAATGGCGGACTCCTACAATGAGCAGTTCTTC
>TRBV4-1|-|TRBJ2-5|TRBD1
CASSPTTGKETQYF
TGCGCCAGCAGCCCTACGACAGGGAAGGAGACCCAGTACTTC
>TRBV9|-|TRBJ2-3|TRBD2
CASSDLAGGGTDTQYF
TGTGCCAGCAGCGACCTAGCGGGAGGTGGGACAGATACGCAGTATTTT
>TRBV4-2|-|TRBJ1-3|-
CASSQDLTGHIGNTIYF
TGTGCCAGCAGCCAAGATTTGACGGGACATATTGGAAACACCATATATTTT
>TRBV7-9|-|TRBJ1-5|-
CASSGPYSNQPQHF
TGTGCCAGCAGCGGGCCGTATAGCAATCAGCCCCAGCATTTT
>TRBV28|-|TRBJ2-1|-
CASSFWRKAYNEQFF
TGTGCCAGCAGTTTTTGGAGAAAAGCCTACAATGAGCAGTTCTTC
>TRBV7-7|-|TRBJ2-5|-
CASSSTRGSRETQYF
TGTGCCAGCAGCTCCACCCGGGGTAGCCGGGAGACCCAGTACTTC
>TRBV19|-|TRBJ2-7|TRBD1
CASSVGQGGFYEQYF
TGTGCCAGTAGTGTAGGACAGGGTGGCTTCTACGAGCAGTACTTC
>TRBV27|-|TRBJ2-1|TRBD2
CASTTLAGEYNEQFF
TGTGCCAGCACCACGCTAGCGGGGGAGTACAATGAGCAGTTCTTC
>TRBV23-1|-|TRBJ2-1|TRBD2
CASSQSNFTGLLDGGAEQFF
TGCGCCAGCAGTCAATCTAACTTTACAGGACTGCTGGACGGGGGGGCCGAACAGTTCTTC
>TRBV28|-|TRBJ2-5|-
CASSFGSRETQYF
TGTGCCAGCAGTTTTGGTAGCCGGGAGACCCAGTACTTC
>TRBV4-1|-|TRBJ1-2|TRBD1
CASSQDLGTGDGYTF
TGCGCCAGCAGCCAAGATCTTGGGACAGGGGATGGCTACACCTTC
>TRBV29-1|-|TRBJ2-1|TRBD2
CSVSGGGGMDEQFF
TGCAGCGTCTCCGGGGGGGGAGGGATGGATGAGCAGTTCTTC
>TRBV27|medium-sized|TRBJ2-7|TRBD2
CASSPLAGGYEQYF
TGTGCCAGCAGTCCGCTAGCGGGGGGCTACGAGCAGTACTTC
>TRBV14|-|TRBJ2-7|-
CASSQVGGDPLEQYF
TGTGCCAGCAGCCAAGTGGGGGGAGATCCTCTGGAGCAGTACTTC
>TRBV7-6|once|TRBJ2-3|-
CASSAELLTDTQYF
TGTGCCAGCAGCGCCGAGCTCCTAACAGATACGCAGTATTTT
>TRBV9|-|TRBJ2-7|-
CASSVEEGPYEQYF
TGTGCCAGCAGCGTAGAGGAGGGGCCCTACGAGCAGTACTTC
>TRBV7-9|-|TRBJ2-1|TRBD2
CASSSAAGGVDEQFF
TGTGCCAGCAGCTCAGCGGCGGGAGGGGTCGATGAGCAGTTCTTC
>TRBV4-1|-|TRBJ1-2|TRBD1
CASSHRTGENVDGYTF
TGCGCCAGCAGCCACAGGACAGGGGAGAATGTTGATGGCTACACCTTC
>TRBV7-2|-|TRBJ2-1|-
CASSLEGHYDNEQFF
TGTGCCAGCAGCTTAGAAGGTCACTATGACAATGAGCAGTTCTTC
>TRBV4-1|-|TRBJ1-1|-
CASSPIVHIEEPEAFF
TGCGCCAGCAGCCCAATAGTACACATCGAGGAACCTGAAGCTTTCTTT
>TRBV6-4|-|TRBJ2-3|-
CASSDSAGVDTQYF
TGTGCCAGCAGTGACTCCGCAGGGGTGGATACGCAGTATTTT